This entry concerns a single T cell receptor (beta chain). It has no known antigen specificity. No base qualities exist here, and no much larger clone lies one base off it. The germline V gene (reference sequence) provides CDR1 SGHNT and CDR2 YYREEE. Between the V and J ends, shortened by 4 bases and 0 bases respectively, the junction contains 12 bases. The CDR3, from cysteine to phenylalanine, totals 15 residues. Only the CDR3 region is kept as DNA, spanning 45 bases read in frame from base 1. The meaning of the sample's treatment or condition label: live attenuated yellow fever vaccine strain. At each blood-draw timepoint, two biological replicates of bulk PBMCs were obtained. A standard Ficoll-Paque protocol was used to isolate PBMCs from peripheral blood. TriZol was used to extract RNA from bulk PBMCs, CD4 and CD8 fractions, and dextramer-positive and dextramer-negative fractions. TCR cDNA was synthesized by 5'RACE template switching, which introduced a universal primer site and unique molecular identifiers. Priming for cDNA synthesis came from both the TCR alpha and TCR beta constant segments. Two PCR steps were used to amplify libraries, with sample barcodes and sequencing adapters being added in the second step. Sequencing of libraries was performed on Illumina HiSeq 2500 (2x100 bp) or NovaSeq (2x150 bp). In the authors' own workflow: Reads were demultiplexed and collapsed into UMI consensus sequences with MIGEC, and V(D)J alignment was performed with MiXCR. Using edgeR on replicate PBMC samples, clonotypes were called vaccine-responding if FDR was below 0.01 and the log2 fold change was above 5 up to day 15. Each bulk clonotype received a CD4 or CD8 identity based on whether the sequenced CD4 or CD8 repertoire contained that clonotype at higher abundance. The public reads were reprocessed in TCRdb via fastp at Q25 and MiXCR, keeping in-frame beta chains. Records with the same CDR3 protein are collapsed into one entry carrying the most frequent genes and DNA. The V and J calls follow TCRdb's processing rather than the paper's. The sample table shows about 510,000 distinct CDR3 sequences, and 21% are seen once. The ten most abundant clones make up less than 20% of the sample.

This sample stems from a study of T cells after yellow fever vaccination (dated by TCRdb to about 2019). The study in broad terms: Libraries from fractions with low cell numbers were prepared with the SMART-Seq v4 Ultra Low Input RNA kit. Blood samples were taken at several timepoints before and after primary and secondary immunization, and bulk PBMC replicates and cell subsets were isolated. To follow T-cell clones before and after both primary and booster YFV17D yellow fever vaccination, bulk TCR alpha and beta repertoires underwent longitudinal sequencing. The cohort comprised two healthy male donors, one aged 18 to 30 and one aged 30 to 40 years.

Paper-wide results and their limitations: Most clones expanded after primary vaccination (96% of CD4 and around nine tenths of CD8) were re-detected after the booster, suggesting that broad memory maintenance occurred. A small share of clonotypes occurred in both CD4 and CD8 compartments, likely arising from convergent recombination. Computational filtering was required because FACS-sorted repertoires could contain abundant contaminating clonotypes from the bulk population. Because the study included only two donors, the extent to which the findings can be generalized is limited. The secondary T-cell response was found to be weaker but faster than the primary response, with a peak reached on day 5 rather than on day 15.

The chain couples TRBV5-4 to TRBJ2-3; the best D guess is TRBD2, with 7 bases matching. The material sequenced was PBMCs, taken approximately 22 days after the first yellow fever vaccination. The clonotype comes from a man aged 18 to 29 who received the YFV17D yellow fever vaccine. The CDR3 reads CASSRGEGSTDTQYF. The DNA sequence is TGTGCCAGCAGCAGGGGGGAGGGCAGCACAGATACGCAGTATTTT.